The T cell receptor beta chain described here comes from a study of vaccination and CD4 T cells after COVID-19. Study-level background: Convalescent donors: six male, four female; seven Caucasian, two Asian, one multiracial, two Hispanic. It was a median about 99 days after diagnosis, with a range of 35 to 161, that post-COVID samples were drawn.

For this clonotype: What it recognizes is unknown.

The junction had 9 bases not matched to a gene; V was cut back by 5 bases and J by 4 bases. Looked up from germline, CDR1 is SEHNR and CDR2 is FQNEAQ (reference sequence). The CDR3 consists of 15 residues. Treatment in this sample: approximately nine-day PBMC culture with coronavirus spike peptide pools or control peptides (ViraFEST assay). Positive PCR tests dated from March to December 2020, predating US Alpha, Beta and Delta variants. The Oncomine TCR Beta short-read assay sequenced DNA from cultured CD4+ T cells. Genomic DNA from cultured CD4+ T cells was extracted. TCRdb reprocessed the PCR reads with MiXCR, giving one entry per CDR3 protein. The repertoire holds tens of thousands of distinct CDR3 sequences, with approximately 50% as singletons.

This TCR derives from a human donor who had recovered from COVID-19. This chain links TRBV7-9 with TRBJ1-2; 8 nucleotides line up with TRBD1. Sequencing was done on a sample of CD4+ T cells from blood, cultured in vitro. This CDR3 reads CASSPEGTGSYGYTF. The CDR3 bases are TGTGCCAGCAGCCCCGAGGGGACAGGTAGCTATGGCTACACCTTC.